This T cell receptor beta chain is drawn from a study of OX40 agonist ivuxolimab in advanced cancers. Study-level background: Those treated in dose escalation had hepatocellular carcinoma, melanoma, renal cell cancer or head and neck cancer.

The study, taken as a whole, reports: Circulating CD4+ and CD8+ T cells showed clonal expansion by week 6 at 0.1 to 3.0 mg/kg. It was not determined which antigens were specifically recognized by the peripheral T cells that had undergone clonal expansion.

In the case of this clone: The antigen is undetermined.

V dropped 3 bases and J dropped 7 bases, with 17 bases sitting between them. Germline CDR1 and CDR2: SNHLY and FYNNEI. CDR3 size: 15 residues. Clones were sequenced by immunoSEQ multiplex PCR, and TCRdb holds only the in-frame ones, with some missing. The sample has under 150,000 clones, 90% seen once; the top ten hold about 1%. The starting material was CD4+ or CD8+ T cells sorted from blood, obtained in a trial of the OX40 agonist ivuxolimab. The TCR was taken from an adult with an advanced solid tumor such as melanoma, head and neck, liver or kidney cancer. The V and J genes are TRBV2 and TRBJ2-3, with D perhaps TRBD1 (6 bases). The chain's CDR3 is CASSDRVAGENTQYF. The CDR3 DNA is TGTGCCAGCAGTGATAGGGTAGCAGGGGAGAATACGCAGTATTTT.